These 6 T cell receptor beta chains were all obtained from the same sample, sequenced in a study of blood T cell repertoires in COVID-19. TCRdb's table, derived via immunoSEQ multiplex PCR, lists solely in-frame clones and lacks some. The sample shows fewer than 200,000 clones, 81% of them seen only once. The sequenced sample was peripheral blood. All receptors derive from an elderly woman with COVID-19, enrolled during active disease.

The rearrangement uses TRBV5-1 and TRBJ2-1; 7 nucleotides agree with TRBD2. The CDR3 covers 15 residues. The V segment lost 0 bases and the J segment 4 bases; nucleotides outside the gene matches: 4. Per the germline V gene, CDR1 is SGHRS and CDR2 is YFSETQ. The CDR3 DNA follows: TGCGCCAGCAGCTTGGGGCTAGCGGAGTACAATGAGCAGTTCTTC. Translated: CASSLGLAEYNEQFF.

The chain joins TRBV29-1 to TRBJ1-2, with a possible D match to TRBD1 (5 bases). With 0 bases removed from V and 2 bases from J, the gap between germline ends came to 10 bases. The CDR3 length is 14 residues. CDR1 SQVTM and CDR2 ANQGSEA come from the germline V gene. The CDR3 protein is CSVEDRGRNYGYTF. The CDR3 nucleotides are TGCAGCGTTGAAGATCGGGGGAGAAACTATGGCTACACCTTC.

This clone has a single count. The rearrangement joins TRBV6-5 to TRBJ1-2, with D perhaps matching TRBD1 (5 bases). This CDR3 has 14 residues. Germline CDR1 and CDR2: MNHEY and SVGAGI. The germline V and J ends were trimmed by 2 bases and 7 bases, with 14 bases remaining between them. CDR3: CASSYEAGTRGYTF. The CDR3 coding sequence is TGTGCCAGCAGTTACGAGGCGGGGACTCGTGGCTACACCTTC.

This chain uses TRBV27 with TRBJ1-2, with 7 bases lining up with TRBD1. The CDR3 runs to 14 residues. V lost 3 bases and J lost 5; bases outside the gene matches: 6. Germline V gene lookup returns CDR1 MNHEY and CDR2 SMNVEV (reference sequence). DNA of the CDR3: TGTGCCAGCAGTTTTTTTGGGACAGCATATGGCTACACCTTC. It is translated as CASSFFGTAYGYTF.

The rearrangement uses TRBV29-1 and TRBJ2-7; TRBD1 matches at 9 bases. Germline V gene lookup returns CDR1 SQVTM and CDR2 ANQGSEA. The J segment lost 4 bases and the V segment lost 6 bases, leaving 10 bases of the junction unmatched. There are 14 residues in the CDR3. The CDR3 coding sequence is TGCAGCGTCATTCCACAGGGGGCTGATTACGAGCAGTACTTC. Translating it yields CSVIPQGADYEQYF.

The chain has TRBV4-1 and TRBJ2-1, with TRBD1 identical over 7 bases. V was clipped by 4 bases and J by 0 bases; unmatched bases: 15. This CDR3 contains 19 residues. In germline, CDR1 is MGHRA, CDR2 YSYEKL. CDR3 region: CASSPRGQGEGSSYNEQFF. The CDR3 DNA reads TGCGCCAGCAGCCCAAGGGGGCAGGGCGAGGGGAGCTCCTACAATGAGCAGTTCTTC.